This is a list of T cell receptor beta chains from one sample in a study of human T cells and chemical hapten exposure. TCRdb re-analysed the RACE reads in MiXCR, keeping a single row per CDR3 protein. The table records 100,000 or so distinct CDR3 sequences, over 9.5% of them present only once. Sequencing was performed on whole blood, taken in connection with sensitization to the hapten diphenylcyclopropenone (DPC). These receptors were collected from a man aged 35-49 years with alopecia areata. Some clones in this sample may be carry-over from other donors' samples. CDR3s include the opening cysteine and the closing phenylalanine or tryptophan.

V	CDR3
TRBV29-1	CSANKAGEVTDTQYF
TRBV3-1	CASSLNNGYTF
TRBV9	CASSVGSGQITYEQYF
TRBV6-2/TRBV6-3	CASSYSTQGGNTIYF
TRBV7-2	CASSLGLSTDTQYF
TRBV19	CASSVAQGLNEKLFF
TRBV29-1	CSVMGANQPQHF
TRBV27	CASSPAWVRGTQYF
TRBV21-1	CASSCAPPRSAIYGYTF
TRBV10-3	CAISENSATNEKLFF
TRBV20-1	CSATRLAGLWEQFF
TRBV5-4	CASTGSGELFF
TRBV19	CASKGQAGSFMNTEAFF
TRBV13	CASSVQGANEKLFF
TRBV5-1	CASSLGLGDTQYF